This TCR beta chain was retrieved from a study of regulatory T cells. Every patient with CD3G deficiency had evidence of autoimmunity. Patients aged 2 to 39 years had fewer naive T cells. Regulatory (CD25-high CD127-low) and conventional (CD25-low CD127-high) CD4+ T cells were sorted separately. The germline gives CDR1 MNHNS, CDR2 SASEGT. CDR3 length: 14 residues. V was clipped by 2 bases and J by 5 bases; unmatched bases: 5. Comment on this clone: Its target is unknown.

Amplification used 52 TRBV primers and 13 TRBJ primers. Libraries were prepared by immunoSEQ multiplex PCR; TCRdb keeps only in-frame clonotypes and omits some of them. Among tens of thousands of clones listed, 89% were seen once. Study results and limitations: In CD3G-deficient patients, conventional CD4+ T cells were enriched for hydrophobic CDR3 residues at positions 6 and 7. Skewed V and J usage and few unique V-J pairs marked patient repertoires, most in Tregs.

The specimen sequenced was conventional CD4+ T cells sorted from blood. J is TRBJ2-7 and V is TRBV6-1, with 8 nucleotides matching TRBD2. This TCR was sampled from a person aged 18 to 29 with CD3G deficiency. The DNA for the CDR3 is TGTGCCAGCAGTGAAACGGGGGGGGGAAACGAGCAGTACTTC. This encodes CASSETGGGNEQYF.